This TCR beta chain was captured by sequencing in a study of CD8 T cells in ankylosing spondylitis. For this clonotype: Its target is not known.

Study results and limitations: Peripheral blood samples showed relatively rare disease-linked clones, and these clones were CD8+. Matched synovial fluid from ankylosing spondylitis patients was reported to be enriched for disease-linked clones.

This CDR3 contains 15 residues. V was pared by 5 bases and J by 4 bases, with 8 bases of the junction left unmatched. Germline loops: CDR1 DFQATT, CDR2 SNEGSKA (reference sequence). TCRdb processed the 5' RACE reads anew with MiXCR; each CDR3 protein has one entry. The top ten clones hold approximately 16% of a sample with over 150,000 distinct CDR3 sequences, 10% to 15% of them seen once. The specimen sequenced was blood, either unsorted or a sorted T cell fraction (not recorded which). The origin of this receptor is a male donor with ankylosing spondylitis or in good health (not recorded which). The rearrangement uses TRBV20-1 and TRBJ2-5, with TRBD2 matching over 12 bases. The CDR3 is CSAASSGRAGETQYF. The CDR3 nucleotides are TGCAGTGCTGCTTCTAGCGGGAGGGCTGGAGAGACCCAGTACTTC.